These 26 T cell receptor beta chains were all obtained from the same sample, sequenced in a study of T cell clonality in common variable immunodeficiency. Their antigens remain unidentified. Study-wide points: In common variable immunodeficiency, TCR beta chains reportedly carried fewer deletions and N-nucleotide insertions.

TCRdb keeps only in-frame clones here, not all; method: immunoSEQ multiplex PCR. The sample is made up of 30,000 to 40,000 clones, none counted only once. The material sequenced was peripheral blood mononuclear cells. These TCRs come from a human donor with common variable immunodeficiency.

A remark on this clone: Coverage ceases 3 residues before the CDR3 finishes, and the germline J gene fills in the end. The rearrangement links TRBV7-6 to TRBJ1-2; D gene ambiguous. The CDR3 extends over 11 amino acids. Germline-derived CDR1 and CDR2 are SGHVS and FNYEAQ. The DNA read from the CDR3 is TGTGCCGCCATGGGTGACGGGGGC. The encoded protein is CAAMGDGG. The CDR3, in full, reads CAAMGDGGYTF. The full variable domain, its missing parts supplied by reference TRBV7-6 and TRBJ1-2, is GAGVSQSPRYKVTKRGQDVALRCDPISGHVSLYWYRQALGQGPEFLTYFNYEAQQDKSGLPNDRFSAERPEGSISTLTIQRTEQRDSAMYRCAAMGDGGYTFGSGTRLTVV.

As concerns this clone: The read finishes 3 residues shy of the CDR3 end, and the germline J gene is used to complete it. This chain uses TRBV6-1 with TRBJ2-5; D gene ambiguous. Germline values: CDR1 MNHNS, CDR2 SASEGT. V was cut by 2 bases and J by 5 bases, with 9 bases left in between. The CDR3 spans 13 residues. The CDR3 sequence is CASSERLRETQYF. CDR3 DNA (partial): TGTGCCAGCAGTGAAAGGTTGCGGGAGACC.

This clone has a count of ten or more. The read ends 3 residues shy of where the CDR3 ends; the end is completed using the germline J gene. This chain joins TRBV20-1 and TRBJ2-7, with 10 nucleotides matching TRBD2. Germline V lookup: CDR1 DFQATT, CDR2 SNEGSKA (reference sequence). The CDR3 runs to 15 residues. V trimming: 4 bases; J trimming: 6 bases; junction bases outside the gene matches: 12. The CDR3 loop reads CSATLKAGGALEQYF. The DNA read from the CDR3 is TGCAGTGCTACGCTCAAAGCGGGGGGGGCCCTCGAG.

This clone was detected only a few times. The missing CDR3 end, 3 residues past where the read stops, is filled in from the germline J gene. This chain links TRBV6-2 or TRBV6-3 with TRBJ2-5; D possibly corresponds to TRBD1 (5 bases). The germline gives CDR1 MNHEY, CDR2 SVGEGT. V shed 2 bases and J shed 2 bases, with 18 bases lying between them. CDR3 length equals 17 residues. The CDR3: CASSYPQGPIPQETQYF. Incomplete CDR3 DNA: TGTGCCAGCAGTTACCCCCAGGGCCCGATTCCTCAAGAGACC.

The sample holds a few counts of this clone. The CDR3 is cut off 3 residues early in the read; its end comes from the germline J gene. V is TRBV7-9 and J is TRBJ2-1; TRBD2 agrees at 11 bases. This CDR3 has 14 amino acids. V trimming: 3 bases; J trimming: 8 bases; junction bases outside the gene matches: 3. CDR1 and CDR2 from the germline V gene are SEHNR and FQNEAQ (reference sequence). The CDR3 region is CASSLTSGVDEQFF. The sequenced CDR3 bases are TGTGCCAGCAGCTTGACTAGCGGGGTAGATGAG.

Ten or more counts support this clone. The CDR3 is cut off 3 residues early in the read; its end comes from the germline J gene. The chain combines TRBV19 with TRBJ1-1, with TRBD1 matching over 8 bases. The ends lost 5 bases at V and 3 bases at J; junction bases unmatched: 8. The CDR3 extends over 15 amino acids. Germline assignment: CDR1 LNHDA and CDR2 SQIVND (reference sequence). The CDR3 here is CASSPRTGTYTEAFF. CDR3 DNA (partial): TGTGCCAGTAGTCCTCGGACAGGGACTTACACTGAA.

This clone was recorded at least ten times. The CDR3 goes on 3 residues after the read ends, and that part is filled in from the germline J gene. The chain carries TRBV18 and TRBJ2-5; D may be TRBD1 (7 bases). Germline CDR1 and CDR2: KGHSH and LQKENI. The CDR3 is made up of 13 amino acids. Trimming pared 4 bases from V and 4 bases from J, leaving 10 bases between. Incomplete CDR3 DNA: TGTGCCAGCTCACTGCAGGGGGGAGAGACC. It encodes CASSLQGGET. The whole CDR3 protein is CASSLQGGETQYF.

This clone was seen many times. The read ends 3 residues shy of where the CDR3 ends; the end is completed using the germline J gene. The J gene is TRBJ1-4, the V gene TRBV5-4, with 9 bases lining up with TRBD1. V dropped 4 bases and J dropped 6; count of bases not matched to a gene: 7. CDR1 is SGHNT and CDR2 is YYREEE in the germline V gene (reference sequence). This CDR3 spans 15 amino acids. The CDR3 DNA, read in part, is TGTGCCAGCAGCCCCACAGGGGGCTCTGATGAAAAA. It yields the protein CASSPTGGSDEK. The whole CDR3 reads CASSPTGGSDEKLFF.

This clone has ten or more counts. The missing CDR3 end, 3 residues past where the read stops, is filled in from the germline J gene. J is TRBJ1-1 and V is TRBV20-1; D is undetermined. The CDR3 is made up of 13 amino acids. Germline V gives CDR1 DFQATT, CDR2 SNEGSKA (reference sequence). V lost 6 bases and J 0 bases, leaving 11 bases between the germline ends. CDR3 DNA (partial): TGCAGTGCCCCGACTCATGTGAACACTGAA. Protein: CSAPTHVNTE. The whole CDR3 protein reads CSAPTHVNTEAFF.

On this clone itself: The read gets to within 3 residues of the CDR3 end, and the germline J gene fills in the rest. The chain links TRBV2 to TRBJ2-3, with 10 bases that match TRBD2. The CDR3 consists of 15 residues. In germline, CDR1 is SNHLY, CDR2 FYNNEI. J was trimmed by 1 base and V by 4 bases; bases with no gene match: 2. The CDR3 bases that were read are TGTGCCAGCAGTGCGGGGACTAGCGGCACAGATACG. Residues: CASSAGTSGTDT. The full CDR3 is CASSAGTSGTDTQYF.

This clone has at least ten counts. The CDR3 goes on 3 residues after the read ends, and that part is filled in from the germline J gene. The chain is built from TRBV29-1 and TRBJ2-7; 9 nucleotides agree with TRBD1. The CDR3 consists of 11 residues. The V gene end was trimmed by 8 bases and the J gene end by 5 bases; junction bases not matched to a gene: 4. Germline assignment: CDR1 SQVTM and CDR2 ANQGSEA. The CDR3 bases that were read are TGCAGCTCTCGACAGGGGGACGAG. It specifies CSSRQGDE. The full CDR3 protein is CSSRQGDEQYF.

As concerns this clone: The CDR3 end lies 3 residues beyond the end of the read and is filled in from the germline J gene. V and J are TRBV2 and TRBJ1-3; tentatively, D is TRBD1 (5 bases). CDR3 length: 16 amino acids. Trimming shortened V by 7 bases and J by 0 bases, and 16 bases separated the two germline ends. Germline CDR1 is SNHLY and CDR2 is FYNNEI. CDR3: CASNDGGYISGNTIYF. CDR3 DNA (partial): TGTGCCAGCAATGACGGGGGGTACATCTCTGGAAACACC.

This clone showed up many times. The read falls 3 residues short of the CDR3 end, and the missing part is taken from the germline J gene. This sequence joins TRBV5-1 and TRBJ2-3; tentative D call: TRBD2 (5 bases). CDR3 size: 15 residues. The V end lost 0 bases, the J end lost 0 bases, and 8 bases lay between the germline ends. CDR1 SGHRS and CDR2 YFSETQ come from the germline V gene. The sequenced part of the CDR3 DNA is TGCGCCAGCAGCTTGGAGCGGCCTAGCACAGATACG. Residues: CASSLERPSTDT. The entire CDR3 is CASSLERPSTDTQYF.

This clone occurred many times. CDR3 amino acids: CASSIAPSGGAGGNEQFF. The CDR3 DNA, read in part, is TGTGCCAGTAGTATAGCGCCTAGCGGGGGGGCCGGCGGAAATGAG. The rearrangement uses TRBV19 and TRBJ2-1, with TRBD2 identical over 12 bases. From the germline J gene comes the end of the CDR3, since the read stops 3 residues before it. With V trimmed by 1 base and J by 7 bases, 11 bases remained unmatched. The CDR3 consists of 18 residues. Germline CDR1 is LNHDA and CDR2 is SQIVND (reference sequence).

About this clone: The read ends 3 residues shy of where the CDR3 ends; the end is completed using the germline J gene. The chain links TRBV2 to TRBJ2-1; D might be TRBD2 (5 bases). CDR3 size: 13 residues. Germline CDR1 SNHLY, CDR2 FYNNEI. Trimming shortened V by 8 bases and J by 8 bases, and 16 bases separated the two germline ends. The CDR3 protein is CASGVGFGDEQFF. The part of the CDR3 DNA that was read is TGTGCCAGCGGGGTGGGGTTCGGGGATGAG.

This clone has only a few counts. The read ends 3 residues shy of where the CDR3 ends; the end is completed using the germline J gene. The chain combines TRBV19 with TRBJ1-1; no clear D gene. Germline CDR1 is LNHDA and CDR2 is SQIVND (reference sequence). The CDR3 extends over 15 amino acids. The ends were cut back, 6 bases at V and 4 bases at J, with 18 bases in the middle. CDR3 sequence reads: CASRNSTLGVTEAFF. The covered CDR3 bases are TGTGCCAGTAGGAACAGTACCCTCGGGGTCACTGAA. Variable domain in full (rest from reference TRBV19 and TRBJ1-1): DGGITQSPKYLFRKEGQNVTLSCEQNLNHDAMYWYRQDPGQGLRLIYYSQIVNDFQKGDIAEGYSVSREKKESFPLTVTSAQKNPTAFYLCASRNSTLGVTEAFFGQGTRLTVV.

Note on this clone: The read ends 3 residues shy of where the CDR3 ends; the end is completed using the germline J gene. This chain uses TRBV19 with TRBJ1-1; D unresolved. Germline CDR1 reads LNHDA; CDR2 reads SQIVND (reference sequence). Trimming shortened V by 8 bases and J by 2 bases, and 6 bases separated the two germline ends. This CDR3 contains 11 residues. CDR3 residues: CASQKNTEAFF. Partial CDR3 DNA: TGTGCCAGTCAAAAAAACACTGAA.

This clone was found a few times. The read halts 3 residues ahead of the CDR3 end, with the missing end drawn from the germline J gene. The chain employs TRBV2 and TRBJ1-2, with D tentatively TRBD1 (5 bases). CDR1 is SNHLY and CDR2 is FYNNEI in the germline V gene. The CDR3 is made up of 13 amino acids. The V end was cut by 7 bases, the J end by 7 bases, with 16 bases between. The sequenced part of the CDR3 DNA is TGTGCCAGCAAGTGGCTAAGGGGAGGTGGC. This translates into CASKWLRGGG. In full, the CDR3 reads CASKWLRGGGYTF.

This clone was counted many times. The CDR3 extends 3 residues past the end of the read, so its final part is completed from the germline J gene. The rearrangement links TRBV5-1 to TRBJ1-2; no definite D call. The V end lost 4 bases, the J end lost 4 bases, and 14 bases lay between the germline ends. Germline lookup yields CDR1 SGHRS and CDR2 YFSETQ. The CDR3 is 14 amino acids. The CDR3: CASSPDEEGYGYTF. CDR3 DNA, as far as it was read: TGCGCCAGCAGCCCTGATGAGGAGGGCTATGGC.

This clone was seen repeatedly, ten times or more. The read comes to an end 3 residues before the CDR3 does, leaving the germline J gene to fill in the end. The rearrangement joins TRBV5-5 to TRBJ1-5; D call uncertain. The germline V gene encodes CDR1 SGHKS and CDR2 YYEKEE (reference sequence). The CDR3 is made up of 14 amino acids. The V end was cut by 0 bases, the J end by 6 bases, with 10 bases between. CDR3 sequence reads: CASSLEWALQPQHF. The part of the CDR3 DNA that was read is TGTGCCAGCAGCTTGGAATGGGCCCTTCAGCCC.

This clone has more than one count but fewer than ten. The read finishes 3 residues shy of the CDR3 end, and the germline J gene is used to complete it. The V call is TRBV18, the J call TRBJ1-4; D not resolved. Germline CDR1 reads KGHSH; CDR2 reads LQKENI. The CDR3 totals 16 residues. V was trimmed by 4 bases and J by 1 base, leaving 13 bases between them. The sequenced CDR3 bases are TGTGCCAGCTCACTGCAGGTTTTTCGAACTAATGAAAAA. Its protein is CASSLQVFRTNEK. The whole CDR3 sequence reads CASSLQVFRTNEKLFF.

This clone came up many times. The missing CDR3 end, 3 residues past where the read stops, is filled in from the germline J gene. The genes are TRBV7-9 and TRBJ2-4, with 9 bases fitting TRBD2. Germline CDR1 is SEHNR and CDR2 is FQNEAQ (reference sequence). This CDR3 region has 14 residues. The CDR3 spells CASSLSSGGQVQYF. Incomplete CDR3 DNA: TGTGCCAGCAGCTTGTCCAGCGGGGGGCAGGTT.

This clone was counted between two and nine times. CDR3 region: CAWRVFGTGNSPLHF. CDR3 DNA, as far as it was read: TGTGCCTGGAGAGTTTTCGGGACAGGGAATTCACCC. V gene TRBV30 combines with J gene TRBJ1-6; TRBD1 aligns across 9 bases. The missing CDR3 end, 3 residues past where the read stops, is filled in from the germline J gene. The CDR3 spans 15 residues. From germline, CDR1 is GTSNPN and CDR2 SVGIG (reference sequence). With 3 bases clipped from V and 7 bases from J, the junction kept 7 bases outside the gene matches.

This clone has at least ten counts. The junction departs from germline at one end; a sequencing error may be responsible. From the germline J gene comes the end of the CDR3, since the read stops 3 residues before it. The chain employs TRBV6-1 and TRBJ2-5; D gene unclear. This CDR3 has 15 amino acids. Germline lookup yields CDR1 MNHNS and CDR2 SASEGT. The CDR3 bases that were read are TGTGCCAGCAGGGAAGCCGTGTGGGCCCAAGAGACC. This sequence encodes CASREAVWAQET. Given in full, the CDR3 is CASREAVWAQETQYF.

The part of the CDR3 DNA that was read is TGTGCCAGCTCAGCGACAGGCCGCAATCAGCCC. Protein: CASSATGRNQP. The whole CDR3 protein reads CASSATGRNQPQHF. The chain carries TRBV18 and TRBJ1-5; D might be TRBD1 (6 bases). The read terminates 3 residues ahead of where the CDR3 ends, so the germline J gene completes it. This CDR3 region has 14 residues. Trimming took off 5 bases at V and 2 bases at J, with 10 bases between the two ends. Germline V gives CDR1 KGHSH, CDR2 LQKENI.

This clone was seen repeatedly, ten times or more. CDR3 sequence: CASSERGQGPPGANVLTF. Incomplete CDR3 DNA: TGTGCCAGCAGTGAACGCGGCCAAGGCCCCCCTGGGGCCAACGTC. This chain joins TRBV2 and TRBJ2-6; no definite D call. The read is 3 residues too short to cover the CDR3 end, so that end is filled in from the germline J gene. This CDR3 has 18 amino acids. V gave up 2 bases and J gave up 2 bases, with 16 bases separating them. Germline V gene data show CDR1 as SNHLY and CDR2 as FYNNEI.